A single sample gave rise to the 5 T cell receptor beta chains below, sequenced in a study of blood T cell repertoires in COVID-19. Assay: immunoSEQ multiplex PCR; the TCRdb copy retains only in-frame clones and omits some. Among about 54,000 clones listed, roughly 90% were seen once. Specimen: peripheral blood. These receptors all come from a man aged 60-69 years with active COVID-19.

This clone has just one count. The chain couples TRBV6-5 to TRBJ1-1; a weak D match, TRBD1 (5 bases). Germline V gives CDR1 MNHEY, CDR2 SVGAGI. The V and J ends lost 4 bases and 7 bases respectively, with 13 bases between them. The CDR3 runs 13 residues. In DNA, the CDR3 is TGTGCCAGCAGTTCGCAGGGAAGGAGTGAAGCTTTCTTT. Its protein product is CASSSQGRSEAFF.

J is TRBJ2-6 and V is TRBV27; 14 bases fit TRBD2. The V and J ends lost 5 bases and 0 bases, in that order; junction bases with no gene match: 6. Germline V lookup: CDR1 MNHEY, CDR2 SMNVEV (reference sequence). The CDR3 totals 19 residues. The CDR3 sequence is CASSLTTSGRASGANVLTF. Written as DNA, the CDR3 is TGTGCCAGCAGTCTTACGACTAGCGGGAGGGCCTCTGGGGCCAACGTCCTGACTTTC.

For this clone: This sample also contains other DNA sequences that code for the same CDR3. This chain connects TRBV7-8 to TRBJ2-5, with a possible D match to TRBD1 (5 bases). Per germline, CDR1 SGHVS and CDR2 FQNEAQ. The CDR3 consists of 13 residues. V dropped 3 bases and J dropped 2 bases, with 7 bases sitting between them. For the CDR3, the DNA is TGTGCCAGCAGCTTGGGGCTACAAGAGACCCAGTACTTC. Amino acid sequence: CASSLGLQETQYF.

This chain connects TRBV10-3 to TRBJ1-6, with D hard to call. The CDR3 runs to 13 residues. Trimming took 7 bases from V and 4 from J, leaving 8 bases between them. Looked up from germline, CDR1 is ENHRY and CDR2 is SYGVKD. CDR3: CAIKEAYNSPLHF. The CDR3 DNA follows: TGTGCCATCAAGGAAGCGTATAATTCACCCCTCCACTTT.

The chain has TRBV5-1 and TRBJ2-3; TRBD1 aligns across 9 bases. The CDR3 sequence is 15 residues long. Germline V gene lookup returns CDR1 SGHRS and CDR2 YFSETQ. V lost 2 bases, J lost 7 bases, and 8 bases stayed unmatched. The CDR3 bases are TGCGCCAGCAGCTTTACAGGGGGCGCGATAAATACGCAGTATTTT. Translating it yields CASSFTGGAINTQYF. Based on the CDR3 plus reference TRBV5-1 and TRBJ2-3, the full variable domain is KAGVTQTPRYLIKTRGQQVTLSCSPISGHRSVSWYQQTPGQGLQFLFEYFSETQRNKGNFPGRFSGRQFSNSRSEMNVSTLELGDSALYLCASSFTGGAINTQYFGPGTRLTVL.